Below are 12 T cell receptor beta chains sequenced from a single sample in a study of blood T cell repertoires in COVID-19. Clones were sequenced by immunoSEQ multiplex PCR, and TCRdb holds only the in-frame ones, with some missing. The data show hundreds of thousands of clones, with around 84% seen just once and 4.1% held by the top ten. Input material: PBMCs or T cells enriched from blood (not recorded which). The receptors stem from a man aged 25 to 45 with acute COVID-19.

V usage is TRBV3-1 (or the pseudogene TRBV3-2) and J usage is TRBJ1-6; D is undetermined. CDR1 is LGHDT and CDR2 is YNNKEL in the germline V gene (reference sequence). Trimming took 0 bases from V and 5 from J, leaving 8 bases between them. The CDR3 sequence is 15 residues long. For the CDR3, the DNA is TGTGCCAGCAGCCAAGATTGGCCCAATAATTCACCCCTCCACTTT. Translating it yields CASSQDWPNNSPLHF.

CDR3 coding DNA: TGCGCCAGCACCAAGGGGCCAGGGGTGGTCTATTTGCGGGGCTACACCTTC. This translates into CASTKGPGVVYLRGYTF. V is TRBV10-1 and J is TRBJ1-2; perhaps TRBD1 as D (6 bases). CDR1 is WNHNN, CDR2 SYGVQD, per germline (reference sequence). The V end was cut by 7 bases, the J end by 8 bases, with 29 bases between. This CDR3 comprises 17 residues.

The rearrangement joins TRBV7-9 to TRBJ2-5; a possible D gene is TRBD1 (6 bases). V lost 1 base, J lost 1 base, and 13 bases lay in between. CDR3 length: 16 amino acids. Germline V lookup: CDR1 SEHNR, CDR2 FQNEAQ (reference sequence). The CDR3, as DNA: TGTGCCAGCAGCTTAGACGGTGGGGGCAGCCAAGAGACCCAGTACTTC. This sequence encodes CASSLDGGGSQETQYF.

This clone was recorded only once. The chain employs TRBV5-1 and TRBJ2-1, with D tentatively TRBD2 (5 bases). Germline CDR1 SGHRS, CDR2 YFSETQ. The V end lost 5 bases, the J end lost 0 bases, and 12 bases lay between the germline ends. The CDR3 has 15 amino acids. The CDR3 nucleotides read TGCGCCAGCAGGCAGGACTGGAGCTCCTACAATGAGCAGTTCTTC. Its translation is CASRQDWSSYNEQFF.

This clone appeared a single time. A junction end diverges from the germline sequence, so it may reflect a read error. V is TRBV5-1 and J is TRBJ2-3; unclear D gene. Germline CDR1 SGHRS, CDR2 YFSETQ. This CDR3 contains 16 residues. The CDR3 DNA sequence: TGTGCCAGCAGCCGATCAATTAGCTCCGGGACAGATACGCAGTATTTT. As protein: CASSRSISSGTDTQYF.

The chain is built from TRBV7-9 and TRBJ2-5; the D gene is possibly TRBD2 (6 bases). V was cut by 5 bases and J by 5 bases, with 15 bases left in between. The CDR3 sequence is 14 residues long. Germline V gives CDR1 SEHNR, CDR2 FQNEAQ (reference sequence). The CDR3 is CASSPDGGSETQYF. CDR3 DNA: TGTGCCAGCAGCCCAGACGGGGGATCGGAGACCCAGTACTTC. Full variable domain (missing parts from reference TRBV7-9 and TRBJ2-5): DTGVSQNPRHKITKRGQNVTFRCDPISEHNRLYWYRQTLGQGPEFLTYFQNEAQLEKSRLLSDRFSAERPKGSFSTLEIQRTEQGDSAMYLCASSPDGGSETQYFGPGTRLLVL.

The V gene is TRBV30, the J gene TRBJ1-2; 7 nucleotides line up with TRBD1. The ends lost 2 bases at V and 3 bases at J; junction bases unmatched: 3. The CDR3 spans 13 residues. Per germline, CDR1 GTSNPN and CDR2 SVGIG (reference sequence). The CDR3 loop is CAWSLTGYYGYTF. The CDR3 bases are TGTGCCTGGAGTTTGACAGGGTACTATGGCTACACCTTC.

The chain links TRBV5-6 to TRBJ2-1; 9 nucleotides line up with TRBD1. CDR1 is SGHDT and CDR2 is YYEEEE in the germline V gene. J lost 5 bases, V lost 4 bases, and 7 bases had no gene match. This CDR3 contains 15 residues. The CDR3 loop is CASSLGQGKNNEQFF. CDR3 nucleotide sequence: TGTGCCAGCAGCCTGGGACAGGGTAAGAACAATGAGCAGTTCTTC.

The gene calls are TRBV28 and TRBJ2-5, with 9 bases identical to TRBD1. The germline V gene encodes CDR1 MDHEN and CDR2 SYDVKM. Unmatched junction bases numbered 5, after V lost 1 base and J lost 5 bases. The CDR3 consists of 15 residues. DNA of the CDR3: TGTGCCAGCAGTTTATTGGACAGGGGTGAGGAGACCCAGTACTTC. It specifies CASSLLDRGEETQYF.

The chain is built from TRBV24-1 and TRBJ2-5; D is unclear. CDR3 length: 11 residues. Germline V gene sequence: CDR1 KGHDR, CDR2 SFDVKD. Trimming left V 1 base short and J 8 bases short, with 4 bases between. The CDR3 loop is CATSDLLTQYF. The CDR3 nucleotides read TGTGCCACCAGTGATTTATTAACCCAGTACTTC.

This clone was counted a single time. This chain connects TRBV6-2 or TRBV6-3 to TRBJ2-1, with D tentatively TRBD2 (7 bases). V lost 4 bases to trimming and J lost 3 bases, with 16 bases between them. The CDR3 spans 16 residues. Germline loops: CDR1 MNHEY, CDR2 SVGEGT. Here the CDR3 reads CASSSPTAGHYNEQFF. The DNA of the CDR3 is TGTGCCAGCAGTTCCCCGACAGCGGGACACTACAATGAGCAGTTCTTC.

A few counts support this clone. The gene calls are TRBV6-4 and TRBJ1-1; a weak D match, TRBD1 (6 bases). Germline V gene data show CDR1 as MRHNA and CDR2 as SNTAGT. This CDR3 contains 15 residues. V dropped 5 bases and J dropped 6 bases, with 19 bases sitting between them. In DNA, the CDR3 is TGTGCCAGCAGTATTCACTCAGGGGTAGGCGCTGAAGCTTTCTTT. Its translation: CASSIHSGVGAEAFF.